The T cell receptor delta chain under discussion was sequenced for a study of gamma-delta T cells after stem cell transplantation. Only a few counts were recorded for this clone. One base separates it from a far larger clone, so it is likely a read error. Within the sample, other DNA sequences also encode this same CDR3. TCRdb re-processed the RT-PCR reads via CATT. Seen here are some 1,100 delta-chain clones, 2.9% observed once, and the top ten hold 50% to 65%. The germline V gene encodes CDR1 GEAIGNYY and CDR2 EKD. This CDR3 contains 18 residues. This chain joins TRDV2 and TRDJ3; TRDD3 might be the D (6 bases). This receptor was taken from a human donor. It is not recorded whose cells these are; they may come from a transplant donor. The sample was gamma-delta T cells. The CDR3, as DNA: TGTGCCTGTGACACCGCCGGGGGAATATCCTGGGACACCCGACAGATGTTCTTC. Translation gives CACDTAGGISWDTRQMFF.